The 21 T cell receptor beta chains presented below share a single source sample, sequenced in a study of early stage breast cancer tumors. Libraries were prepared by immunoSEQ multiplex PCR; TCRdb keeps only in-frame clonotypes and omits some of them. The table shows about 28,000 clones, with more than 80% occurring only once. The sequenced sample was blood. The receptors come from a person aged 60 to 70 with breast cancer.

This clone was picked up a small number of times. J is TRBJ2-5 and V is TRBV5-1, with no clear D. Germline V CDR1 and CDR2: SGHRS, YFSETQ. The CDR3 has 12 amino acids. The ends were cut back, 0 bases at V and 5 bases at J, with 5 bases in the middle. The CDR3, as DNA: TGCGCCAGCAGCTTGGACGAGGAGACCCAGTACTTC. It yields the protein CASSLDEETQYF.

This clone is a singleton in its sample. V is TRBV7-6 and J is TRBJ2-1, with 7 positions matching TRBD2. Germline V CDR1 and CDR2: SGHVS, FNYEAQ. Trimming at V came to 3 bases and at J to 6 bases, leaving 11 bases not matched to a gene. CDR3 length: 16 residues. CDR3 sequence reads: CASSLGGGRVINEQFF. The CDR3 nucleotides read TGTGCCAGCAGCTTGGGGGGAGGGCGCGTAATCAATGAGCAGTTCTTC. Full variable domain (missing parts from reference TRBV7-6 and TRBJ2-1): GAGVSQSPRYKVTKRGQDVALRCDPISGHVSLYWYRQALGQGPEFLTYFNYEAQQDKSGLPNDRFSAERPEGSISTLTIQRTEQRDSAMYRCASSLGGGRVINEQFFGPGTRLTVL.

This clone was seen a single time. This chain links TRBV29-1 with TRBJ1-1; a weak D match, TRBD1 (6 bases). Germline V gene sequence: CDR1 SQVTM, CDR2 ANQGSEA. The CDR3 runs 13 residues. Between the trimmed V and J ends, which lost 6 bases and 1 base, there was a span of 12 bases. CDR3 amino acids: CSVNRQENTEAFF. CDR3 DNA sequence: TGCAGCGTCAACCGACAGGAGAACACTGAAGCTTTCTTT.

The CDR3 spells CAWSSGGSGANVLTF. Here the CDR3 DNA reads TGTGCCTGGAGCAGCGGAGGCTCTGGGGCCAACGTCCTGACTTTC. This sequence joins TRBV30 and TRBJ2-6; a possible D gene is TRBD2 (5 bases). V was shortened by 3 bases and J by 0 bases, with 9 bases between the two germline ends. CDR1 and CDR2 from the germline V gene are GTSNPN and SVGIG (reference sequence). This CDR3 contains 15 residues.

This chain links TRBV2 with TRBJ1-1; no reliable D call. V was pared by 7 bases and J by 0 bases, with 3 bases between. Germline V lookup: CDR1 SNHLY, CDR2 FYNNEI. This CDR3 has 11 residues. CDR3 amino acids: CASIMNTEAFF. Here the CDR3 DNA reads TGTGCCAGCATCATGAACACTGAAGCTTTCTTT.

The chain carries TRBV30 and TRBJ2-2; no definite D call. Germline loops: CDR1 GTSNPN, CDR2 SVGIG (reference sequence). The CDR3 covers 13 residues. With 5 bases removed from V and 6 bases from J, the gap between germline ends came to 13 bases. This CDR3 is CAWSSGEPGELFF. The CDR3 bases are TGTGCCTGGTCCTCCGGTGAACCCGGGGAGCTGTTTTTT.

This clone was seen a handful of times. The J gene is TRBJ1-2, the V gene TRBV28; D call uncertain. V was pared by 1 base and J by 5 bases, with 5 bases between. The germline V gene encodes CDR1 MDHEN and CDR2 SYDVKM. The CDR3 has 12 residues. The CDR3 spells CASSLSRYGYTF. The CDR3 DNA is TGTGCCAGCAGTTTATCTCGGTATGGCTACACCTTC.

The V gene is TRBV9, the J gene TRBJ2-2, with D possibly being TRBD1 (6 bases). Germline loops: CDR1 SGDLS, CDR2 YYNGEE. The V and J ends lost 4 bases and 5 bases respectively, with 15 bases between them. There are 15 residues in the CDR3. CDR3: CASSPLQGQTGELFF. The DNA of the CDR3 is TGTGCCAGCAGCCCCCTCCAGGGGCAGACCGGGGAGCTGTTTTTT.

This chain connects TRBV27 to TRBJ2-7, with D unresolved. The CDR3 runs 13 residues. Germline loops: CDR1 MNHEY, CDR2 SMNVEV (reference sequence). Trimming stripped 6 bases from V and 3 bases from J, with 12 bases between. CDR3: CASRSNDNYEQYF. For the CDR3, the DNA is TGTGCCAGCAGATCCAACGACAACTACGAGCAGTACTTC.

Note on this clone: At the DNA level, this CDR3 is encoded by other sequences in the same sample as well. This chain uses TRBV19 with TRBJ2-1; D call uncertain. Trimming left V 3 bases short and J 4 bases short, with 4 bases between. The CDR3 sequence is 12 residues long. The germline gives CDR1 LNHDA, CDR2 SQIVND (reference sequence). CDR3: CASSIPYNEQFF. The CDR3 nucleotides are TGTGCCAGTAGTATTCCTTACAATGAGCAGTTCTTC.

This rearrangement joins TRBV6-6 to TRBJ1-4; D unclear. The CDR3 runs 15 residues. V was shortened by 2 bases and J by 0 bases, with 7 bases between the two germline ends. Germline CDR1 is MNHNY and CDR2 is SVGAGI (reference sequence). CDR3 loop: CASSYHSSTNEKLFF. CDR3 DNA: TGTGCCAGCAGTTACCACAGCTCAACTAATGAAAAACTGTTTTTT.

J is TRBJ2-7 and V is TRBV5-1, with TRBD1 matching over 8 bases. Germline V gene lookup returns CDR1 SGHRS and CDR2 YFSETQ. The CDR3 sequence is 14 residues long. V lost 0 bases to trimming and J lost 7 bases; unmatched junction nucleotides: 6. CDR3 nucleotide sequence: TGCGCCAGCAGCTTGGGCCAGGGGGCGCGTGAGCAGTACTTC. Translation gives CASSLGQGAREQYF.

The V and J genes are TRBV19 and TRBJ1-2, with D maybe TRBD1 (5 bases). The V end was cut by 3 bases, the J end by 4 bases, with 12 bases between. Germline V gene sequence: CDR1 LNHDA, CDR2 SQIVND (reference sequence). The CDR3 consists of 14 residues. CDR3 coding DNA: TGTGCCAGTAGTATCGAACGGACAAGCTATGGCTACACCTTC. It is translated as CASSIERTSYGYTF.

This clone occurred once. This sequence joins TRBV5-1 and TRBJ2-7; no clear D. Trimming shortened V by 3 bases and J by 1 base, and 5 bases separated the two germline ends. Germline-derived CDR1 and CDR2 are SGHRS and YFSETQ. The CDR3 consists of 12 residues. DNA of the CDR3: TGCGCCAGCAGCTCAGGATCCTACGAGCAGTACTTC. Amino acid sequence: CASSSGSYEQYF.

This chain connects TRBV30 to TRBJ1-1; no clear D. Trimming removed 0 bases at V and 0 bases at J, with 8 bases between. CDR3 size: 14 residues. Looked up from germline, CDR1 is GTSNPN and CDR2 is SVGIG (reference sequence). This CDR3 reads CAWSVQRMNTEAFF. The DNA of the CDR3 is TGTGCCTGGAGTGTTCAGCGCATGAACACTGAAGCTTTCTTT. The full variable domain, completed using reference TRBV30 and TRBJ1-1, is SQTIHQWPATLVQPVGSPLSLECTVEGTSNPNLYWYRQAAGRGLQLLFYSVGIGQISSEVPQNLSASRPQDRQFILSSKKLLLSDSGFYLCAWSVQRMNTEAFFGQGTRLTVV.

The gene calls are TRBV7-2 and TRBJ2-7, with a weak D call TRBD2 (6 bases). The CDR3 has 16 amino acids. The germline gives CDR1 SGHTA, CDR2 FQGNSA. V was trimmed by 5 bases and J by 2 bases, leaving 19 bases between them. The CDR3 loop reads CASSLEAGRNPYEQYF. For the CDR3, the DNA is TGTGCCAGCAGCCTCGAGGCCGGGAGAAACCCCTACGAGCAGTACTTC.

DNA for the CDR3: TGCGCCAGCAGCTTGGATAGCCAGACGGACAATGAGCAGTTCTTC. Translating it yields CASSLDSQTDNEQFF. V is TRBV5-1 and J is TRBJ2-1; D not resolved. The CDR3 length is 15 residues. The V gene lost 0 bases and the J gene lost 5 bases, with 12 bases spanning the gap. CDR1 and CDR2 from the germline V gene are SGHRS and YFSETQ.

The chain employs TRBV7-2 and TRBJ2-1; TRBD1 might be the D (6 bases). CDR3 length: 18 residues. Trimming took off 4 bases at V and 9 bases at J, with 28 bases between the two ends. Germline assignment: CDR1 SGHTA and CDR2 FQGNSA. The CDR3 DNA reads as TGTGCCAGCAGCTCCGCCCCATACAGGGCAAGGACACATAGTGAGCAGTTCTTC. Translating gives CASSSAPYRARTHSEQFF.

The rearrangement links TRBV9 to TRBJ2-2; 11 nucleotides agree with TRBD2. Unmatched junction bases numbered 5, after V lost 5 bases and J lost 5 bases. The germline gives CDR1 SGDLS, CDR2 YYNGEE. The CDR3 is made up of 15 amino acids. CDR3 loop: CASSLLAGVTGELFF. The CDR3 bases are TGTGCCAGCAGTTTACTAGCGGGAGTAACCGGGGAGCTGTTTTTT.

This clone was found a few times. This chain joins TRBV9 and TRBJ2-2; D is perhaps TRBD1 (5 bases). This CDR3 comprises 14 residues. Germline V gene data show CDR1 as SGDLS and CDR2 as YYNGEE. Trimming pared 0 bases from V and 7 bases from J, leaving 10 bases between. CDR3: CASSVVSTDGELFF. The CDR3 nucleotides are TGTGCCAGCAGCGTAGTATCGACAGACGGGGAGCTGTTTTTT.

This clone was seen a few times. The chain has TRBV14 and TRBJ2-1, with D possibly matching TRBD2 (5 bases). The V gene lost 1 base and the J gene lost 7 bases, with 11 bases spanning the gap. The CDR3 loop spans 14 amino acids. Germline CDR1 is SGHDN and CDR2 is FVKESK. The CDR3 DNA reads as TGTGCCAGCAGCCAAGGAGTTTGGGAGAATGAGCAGTTCTTC. As protein: CASSQGVWENEQFF.